These T cell receptor beta chains were read from a single sample in a study of T cells in Graves' hyperthyroidism and ophthalmopathy. TCRdb fed the multiplex PCR reads into MiXCR, producing one record per CDR3 protein. The sample includes 500,000 to 650,000 distinct CDR3 sequences, 11% to 15% seen only once; the top ten take roughly 14%. Sequencing was carried out using blood. The origin of the receptors is a woman in her thirties or forties with Graves' hyperthyroidism. The CDR3 runs from the conserved cysteine through the conserved F or W. D genes are given only for firm matches. Some rows have no size entry. The others give once, few or many, or a class for an expanded clone.

d_call: -
clone_size: -
j_call: TRBJ1-5
v_call: TRBV24-1
cdr3_nt: TGTGCCACCATGGAGGAGCATTTT
cdr3_aa: CATMEEHF

d_call: TRBD1
clone_size: many
j_call: TRBJ2-7
v_call: TRBV12-3/TRBV12-4
cdr3_nt: TGTGCCAGCAGCGGGACAGGCGAGCCCTACGAGCAGTACTTC
cdr3_aa: CASSGTGEPYEQYF

d_call: -
clone_size: few
j_call: TRBJ1-1
v_call: TRBV27
cdr3_nt: TGTGCCAGCAGTTCTGAGGGACACACTGAAGCTTTCTTT
cdr3_aa: CASSSEGHTEAFF

d_call: TRBD2
clone_size: -
j_call: TRBJ2-1
v_call: TRBV9
cdr3_nt: TGTGCCAGCAGCGTAGCGGGAGGGCCTCTTAATGAGCAGTTCTTC
cdr3_aa: CASSVAGGPLNEQFF

d_call: -
clone_size: many
j_call: TRBJ1-1
v_call: TRBV30
cdr3_nt: TGTGCCTGGAGCCCGACAGCCCTGAACACTGAAGCTTTCTTT
cdr3_aa: CAWSPTALNTEAFF

d_call: -
clone_size: many
j_call: TRBJ2-5
v_call: TRBV5-1
cdr3_nt: TGCGCCAGCAGCCTCCTGGGGTTAGGGGTCCAAGAGACCCAGTACTTC
cdr3_aa: CASSLLGLGVQETQYF

d_call: -
clone_size: many
j_call: TRBJ1-2
v_call: TRBV6-6
cdr3_nt: TGTGCCAGCAGTTACTCCTTAGACAGAGATGGCTACACCTTC
cdr3_aa: CASSYSLDRDGYTF

d_call: -
clone_size: few
j_call: TRBJ2-1
v_call: TRBV5-4
cdr3_nt: TGTGCCAGCAGCCGGATGGGAGGTAGCACCTACAATGAGCAGTTCTTC
cdr3_aa: CASSRMGGSTYNEQFF

d_call: TRBD2
clone_size: many
j_call: TRBJ2-7
v_call: TRBV20-1
cdr3_nt: TGCAGTGCTAGCAAGGGACTAACCCAAAGCTCCTACGAGCAGTACTTC
cdr3_aa: CSASKGLTQSSYEQYF

d_call: TRBD1
clone_size: many
j_call: TRBJ1-2
v_call: TRBV11-2
cdr3_nt: TGTGCCAGCAGCTTAGGACAGGGGGCCAGAGCTAACTATGGCTACACCTTC
cdr3_aa: CASSLGQGARANYGYTF

d_call: TRBD1
clone_size: few
j_call: TRBJ2-3
v_call: TRBV28
cdr3_nt: TGTGCCAGCAGTCTACAGGGGGCCATGGTTACAGATACGCAGTATTTT
cdr3_aa: CASSLQGAMVTDTQYF

d_call: TRBD2
clone_size: few
j_call: TRBJ2-1
v_call: TRBV4-1
cdr3_nt: TGCGCCAGCAGCCAAGGACAATTAGCGGGAGGGAGGATGAATGAGCAGTTCTTC
cdr3_aa: CASSQGQLAGGRMNEQFF

d_call: -
clone_size: once
j_call: TRBJ1-6
v_call: TRBV6-2/TRBV6-3
cdr3_nt: TGTGCCAGCGGGCCTCGTAGGGGAGGGAATTCACCCCTCCACTTT
cdr3_aa: CASGPRRGGNSPLHF

d_call: -
clone_size: -
j_call: TRBJ1-1
v_call: TRBV19
cdr3_nt: TGTGCGGCAGCGGGCAGGGTGAGAAGCACTGAAGCTTTCTTT
cdr3_aa: CAAAGRVRSTEAFF

d_call: -
clone_size: many
j_call: TRBJ2-7
v_call: TRBV11-2
cdr3_nt: TGTGCCAGCAGCTTAGGGCCCGACTACGAGCAGTACTTC
cdr3_aa: CASSLGPDYEQYF

d_call: TRBD1
clone_size: -
j_call: TRBJ1-5
v_call: TRBV20-1
cdr3_nt: TGCAGTGCTAGTAACGGACAGGGGGCGTTCAATCAGCCCCAGCATTTT
cdr3_aa: CSASNGQGAFNQPQHF

d_call: TRBD2
clone_size: -
j_call: TRBJ2-1
v_call: TRBV29-1
cdr3_nt: TGCAGCGTTGTATCATGGACTAGCGGAGACCACTACAATGAGCAGTTCTTC
cdr3_aa: CSVVSWTSGDHYNEQFF

d_call: TRBD1
clone_size: -
j_call: TRBJ1-2
v_call: TRBV6-2/TRBV6-3
cdr3_nt: TGTGCCAGTCCATCCCTTCAAACCGGGACAGGGCGGCTCTATGGCTACACCTTC
cdr3_aa: CASPSLQTGTGRLYGYTF

d_call: -
clone_size: many
j_call: TRBJ1-2
v_call: TRBV20-1
cdr3_nt: TGCAGTGCTAATTCGGGGGGCGGCTATGGCTACACCTTC
cdr3_aa: CSANSGGGYGYTF

d_call: TRBD2
clone_size: many
j_call: TRBJ2-3
v_call: TRBV20-1
cdr3_nt: TGCAGTGCTAGCGGACTAGCTTACACAGATACGCAGTATTTT
cdr3_aa: CSASGLAYTDTQYF

d_call: TRBD1
clone_size: -
j_call: TRBJ2-5
v_call: TRBV6-1
cdr3_nt: TGTGCCAGCAGGGGACAGGGCAGAGGAGAGACCCAGTACTTC
cdr3_aa: CASRGQGRGETQYF

d_call: -
clone_size: many
j_call: TRBJ2-7
v_call: TRBV30
cdr3_nt: TGTGCCTGGAGTAAAGAAACCTACGAGCAGTACTTC
cdr3_aa: CAWSKETYEQYF

d_call: -
clone_size: once
j_call: TRBJ2-4
v_call: TRBV25-1
cdr3_nt: TGTGCCAGCAGTGAATACAACATTCAGTACTTC
cdr3_aa: CASSEYNIQYF

d_call: -
clone_size: many
j_call: TRBJ2-5
v_call: TRBV6-1
cdr3_nt: TGTGCCAGCAGTTCCGTTGGCGGGCACCAAGAGACCCAGTACTTC
cdr3_aa: CASSSVGGHQETQYF

d_call: TRBD1
clone_size: few
j_call: TRBJ2-1
v_call: TRBV19
cdr3_nt: TGTGCCAGTAGGACCGGGACAGGGACCCATGAGCAGTTCTTC
cdr3_aa: CASRTGTGTHEQFF

d_call: TRBD2
clone_size: many
j_call: TRBJ2-1
v_call: TRBV5-1
cdr3_nt: TGCGCCAGCAGCCCAAGACTAGCTATCGATGAGCAGTTCTTC
cdr3_aa: CASSPRLAIDEQFF

d_call: -
clone_size: many
j_call: TRBJ1-5
v_call: TRBV12-3/TRBV12-4
cdr3_nt: TGTGCCAGCAGTCCAACGACAGGAAACAATCAGCCCCAGCATTTT
cdr3_aa: CASSPTTGNNQPQHF

d_call: -
clone_size: -
j_call: TRBJ2-1
v_call: TRBV29-1
cdr3_nt: TGCAGCGTTCGCTCTGCTACCGAGCAGTTCTTC
cdr3_aa: CSVRSATEQFF

d_call: TRBD2
clone_size: many
j_call: TRBJ2-1
v_call: TRBV28
cdr3_nt: TGTGCCAGCAGTCCCCGGACTAGCGGGAGGGCCGGGAGCTCCTACAATGAGCAGTTCTTC
cdr3_aa: CASSPRTSGRAGSSYNEQFF

d_call: TRBD1
clone_size: few
j_call: TRBJ2-7
v_call: TRBV5-1
cdr3_nt: TGCGCCAGCAGCTTTACTCCGGGACAGGGTAGCGAGCAGTACTTC
cdr3_aa: CASSFTPGQGSEQYF

d_call: -
clone_size: few
j_call: TRBJ2-7
v_call: TRBV27
cdr3_nt: TGTGCCAGCAGTTTACTCTTAGCGGATGGGAGCTCCTACGAGCAGTACTTC
cdr3_aa: CASSLLLADGSSYEQYF

d_call: TRBD2
clone_size: many
j_call: TRBJ2-5
v_call: TRBV11-2
cdr3_nt: TGTGCCAGCAGCTTTTCTAGCGGGAGAGCCGAGACCCAGTACTTC
cdr3_aa: CASSFSSGRAETQYF

d_call: -
clone_size: many
j_call: TRBJ2-1
v_call: TRBV28
cdr3_nt: TGTGCCAGCAGTGCGCGGGGTAGCGTGCATGAGCAGTTCTTC
cdr3_aa: CASSARGSVHEQFF

d_call: -
clone_size: -
j_call: TRBJ2-7
v_call: TRBV5-4
cdr3_nt: TGTGCCAGCAGCTCCCAGGGACTCAAGTCCTACGAGCAGTACTTC
cdr3_aa: CASSSQGLKSYEQYF

d_call: TRBD2
clone_size: many
j_call: TRBJ2-3
v_call: TRBV30
cdr3_nt: TGTGCCTGGAGTTTTGGACTAGCGGGATTCACAGATACGCAGTATTTT
cdr3_aa: CAWSFGLAGFTDTQYF

d_call: -
clone_size: many
j_call: TRBJ2-7
v_call: TRBV30
cdr3_nt: TGTGCCTGGAGTGTTCCGGGACCGCACCCCTCCTACGAGCAGTACTTC
cdr3_aa: CAWSVPGPHPSYEQYF

d_call: TRBD1
clone_size: few
j_call: TRBJ1-2
v_call: TRBV29-1
cdr3_nt: TGCAGCGTTGAAGATGGCGACAGGGGCGGCGGGGTGAGCTATGGCTACACCTTC
cdr3_aa: CSVEDGDRGGGVSYGYTF

d_call: -
clone_size: many
j_call: TRBJ1-1
v_call: TRBV27
cdr3_nt: TGTGCCAGCAGATCCCCCGAGAGATTCACTGAAGCTTTCTTT
cdr3_aa: CASRSPERFTEAFF

d_call: TRBD2
clone_size: few
j_call: TRBJ2-5
v_call: TRBV20-1
cdr3_nt: TGCAGTGCTAGAGATTGGAGGACTAGCGGGAGCCAGTCTGGGACCCAGTACTTC
cdr3_aa: CSARDWRTSGSQSGTQYF

d_call: -
clone_size: -
j_call: TRBJ1-5
v_call: TRBV20-1
cdr3_nt: TGCAGTGCTAGACAGGGAGGTCAGCCCCAGCATTTT
cdr3_aa: CSARQGGQPQHF

d_call: -
clone_size: many
j_call: TRBJ2-1
v_call: TRBV29-1
cdr3_nt: TGCAGCGTTGATAAAACGGCCTACAATGAGCAGTTCTTC
cdr3_aa: CSVDKTAYNEQFF

d_call: -
clone_size: many
j_call: TRBJ2-1
v_call: TRBV7-8
cdr3_nt: TGTGCCAGCAGCTCTATGAGCGGAATAAAGTACAATGAGCAGTTCTTC
cdr3_aa: CASSSMSGIKYNEQFF

d_call: -
clone_size: many
j_call: TRBJ2-7
v_call: TRBV6-2/TRBV6-3
cdr3_nt: TGTGCCACCGGAGGGCATAGGGCCTCCTACGAGCAGTACTTC
cdr3_aa: CATGGHRASYEQYF

d_call: -
clone_size: -
j_call: TRBJ2-6
v_call: TRBV20-1
cdr3_nt: TGCAGTGCCCCCCTCCTCTCTGGGGCCAACGTCCTGACTTTC
cdr3_aa: CSAPLLSGANVLTF

d_call: TRBD2
clone_size: many
j_call: TRBJ2-7
v_call: TRBV20-1
cdr3_nt: TGCAGTGCTAGGGCCCAGGCTAGCGGGAGCACTGGCGAGCAGTACTTC
cdr3_aa: CSARAQASGSTGEQYF

d_call: TRBD1
clone_size: -
j_call: TRBJ1-1
v_call: TRBV19
cdr3_nt: TGTGCCAGTAGTAAGGGCCGGGACAGGGTTCACACTGAAGCTTTCTTT
cdr3_aa: CASSKGRDRVHTEAFF

d_call: TRBD1
clone_size: -
j_call: TRBJ1-2
v_call: TRBV4-2
cdr3_nt: TGTGCCAGCAGCCCTGGACAGGAGACTGGCTACACCTTC
cdr3_aa: CASSPGQETGYTF

d_call: TRBD2
clone_size: -
j_call: TRBJ2-7
v_call: TRBV4-2
cdr3_nt: TGTGCCAGCAGCCAAGAGATAGCGGGCGCCTACGAGCAGTACTTC
cdr3_aa: CASSQEIAGAYEQYF

d_call: -
clone_size: many
j_call: TRBJ2-3
v_call: TRBV7-9
cdr3_nt: TGTGCCAGCACAGGGTTAACAGATACGCAGTATTTT
cdr3_aa: CASTGLTDTQYF

d_call: TRBD1
clone_size: many
j_call: TRBJ1-6
v_call: TRBV3-1
cdr3_nt: TGTGCCAGCAGCATTGGACAGGGAGGATCACCCCTCCACTTT
cdr3_aa: CASSIGQGGSPLHF